The entry below describes one T cell receptor (beta chain). Method: immunoSEQ multiplex PCR; TCRdb's copy keeps in-frame clones and lacks some. Of around 940,000 clones listed, 70% to 85% were seen once; the top ten hold approximately 1.5%. J gave up 4 bases and V 8 bases, and 12 bases lay outside the gene matches. The CDR3 has 15 amino acids. Germline V gene data show CDR1 as MDHEN and CDR2 as SYDVKM. The sample comes from a study of shared clonotypes between healthy human individuals. This clonotype was sampled from a man between 18 and 35 years old in good health. The sequenced sample was memory CD4+ T cells sorted from blood. Subset reported: CD45RA-negative fraction. The chain combines TRBV28 with TRBJ2-7, with 9 bases aligning to TRBD1. CDR3 in DNA: TGTGCCAGCCCCCCCCCGGGACAGGGCCCGTACGAGCAGTACTTC. Protein sequence: CASPPPGQGPYEQYF.